These 23 T cell receptor beta chains share one sample of origin, sequenced in a study of monozygotic twins with inflammatory bowel disease. No DNA is given; TCRdb re-called the 5' RACE reads and lists each CDR3 protein once. This sample carries about 160,000 distinct CDR3 sequences, with about 2.7% going to the ten biggest clones. Sequenced material: blood. The source is a human donor with ulcerative colitis or Crohn's disease, or a healthy co-twin of an affected twin (not recorded which).

The chain employs TRBV5-6 and TRBJ1-4; with no DNA, the TCRdb D assignment of TRBD1 cannot be verified. In germline, CDR1 is SGHDT, CDR2 YYEEEE. This CDR3 region has 16 residues. The CDR3 loop is CASSSYQGELNEKLFF.

This chain uses TRBV7-9 with TRBJ2-2; the D call from TCRdb, TRBD1, cannot be confirmed without DNA. The CDR3 runs 13 residues. Per the germline V gene, CDR1 is SEHNR and CDR2 is FQNEAQ (reference sequence). The CDR3 sequence: CASLQGANGELFF.

V is TRBV7-3 and J is TRBJ2-1; TCRdb selects TRBD2, and the lack of DNA leaves this call unchecked. This CDR3 has 17 amino acids. The germline V gene encodes CDR1 SGHTA and CDR2 FQGTGA. CDR3 residues: CASSLKGPGQTGNEQFF.

The chain joins TRBV27 to TRBJ2-3. The CDR3 has 13 amino acids. Germline V gives CDR1 MNHEY, CDR2 SMNVEV (reference sequence). CDR3 sequence: CASSLKGIDTQYF.

The chain employs TRBV20-1 and TRBJ2-1; the TRBD2 assignment by TCRdb is unverifiable without DNA. The CDR3 covers 14 residues. CDR1 is DFQATT and CDR2 is SNEGSKA in the germline V gene (reference sequence). The CDR3 spells CSARASGTYNEQFF.

The V gene is TRBV5-6, the J gene TRBJ2-1; TCRdb reports TRBD2, a call that lacks DNA to check it against. The germline gives CDR1 SGHDT, CDR2 YYEEEE. The CDR3 has 17 residues. The CDR3 here is CASSLAASPLSYNEQFF.

The rearrangement links TRBV6-5 to TRBJ2-7; the TRBD2 assignment by TCRdb is unverifiable without DNA. The germline gives CDR1 MNHEY, CDR2 SVGAGI. The length of the CDR3 is 13 residues. This chain's CDR3 is CASSRTVYYEQYF.

This chain uses TRBV5-1 with TRBJ2-5. Germline V CDR1 and CDR2: SGHRS, YFSETQ. The CDR3 consists of 13 residues. The CDR3 region is CASSSIYQETQYF.

The gene calls are TRBV7-9 and TRBJ2-1. Germline CDR1 SEHNR, CDR2 FQNEAQ (reference sequence). The CDR3 consists of 16 residues. CDR3 sequence: CASSAPVLSSYNEQFF. The whole variable domain, remainder taken from reference TRBV7-9 and TRBJ2-1, is DTGVSQNPRHKITKRGQNVTFRCDPISEHNRLYWYRQTLGQGPEFLTYFQNEAQLEKSRLLSDRFSAERPKGSFSTLEIQRTEQGDSAMYLCASSAPVLSSYNEQFFGPGTRLTVL.

The CDR3 loop reads CASSYDRNYGYTF. The chain uses TRBV6-5 and TRBJ1-2; absent DNA, TCRdb's TRBD1 call cannot be checked. This CDR3 comprises 13 residues. Germline lookup yields CDR1 MNHEY and CDR2 SVGAGI.

The V call is TRBV6-4, the J call TRBJ2-3. Germline V lookup: CDR1 MRHNA, CDR2 SNTAGT. The CDR3 extends over 12 amino acids. The CDR3: CASSDSGDTQYF.

The chain carries TRBV10-3 and TRBJ2-5; TCRdb's D call, TRBD2, is unchecked because there is no DNA. The CDR3 has 13 residues. The germline gives CDR1 ENHRY, CDR2 SYGVKD. The CDR3: CAISELAEETQYF.

The chain recombines TRBV18 with TRBJ1-1. The CDR3 covers 16 residues. The V gene's germline CDR1 is KGHSH and CDR2 LQKENI. The CDR3 protein is CASSPLLPQTNTEAFF.

CDR3 loop: CARPGTEGSYEQYF. The chain employs TRBV6-1 and TRBJ2-7; TCRdb designates TRBD1, a call that cannot be tested without DNA. The V gene's germline CDR1 is MNHNS and CDR2 SASEGT. The CDR3 is 14 residues long.

The chain couples TRBV6-4 to TRBJ2-2; TCRdb picks TRBD1, but there is no DNA to check that call. CDR1 and CDR2 from the germline V gene are MRHNA and SNTAGT. The CDR3 consists of 16 residues. CDR3 amino acids: CASSDSGAGDNGELFF.

The V call is TRBV5-6, the J call TRBJ2-7; there is no DNA to check the TCRdb D call of TRBD1. Germline V lookup: CDR1 SGHDT, CDR2 YYEEEE. The CDR3 runs 16 residues. CDR3 region: CASSRYATGGGYEQYF.

V usage is TRBV28 and J usage is TRBJ1-2; the D gene TCRdb calls, TRBD1, cannot be checked with no DNA. Germline-derived CDR1 and CDR2 are MDHEN and SYDVKM. The CDR3 consists of 12 residues. CDR3 sequence: CASQTGSYGYTF.

The rearrangement uses TRBV5-1 and TRBJ1-1; TCRdb names TRBD1, which stays unverified in the absence of DNA. The CDR3 is 13 residues long. Per germline, CDR1 SGHRS and CDR2 YFSETQ. The CDR3 region is CASSGQINTEAFF.

V and J are TRBV20-1 and TRBJ1-2. The germline gives CDR1 DFQATT, CDR2 SNEGSKA (reference sequence). The CDR3 totals 11 residues. CDR3 loop: CSAHENYGYTF.

J is TRBJ2-3 and V is TRBV3-1; absent DNA, TCRdb's TRBD2 call cannot be checked. The CDR3 consists of 14 residues. Germline loops: CDR1 LGHDT, CDR2 YNNKEL (reference sequence). The CDR3: CASTLAGRTDTQYF.

The chain uses TRBV5-1 and TRBJ2-7; TCRdb names TRBD1, which stays unverified in the absence of DNA. CDR1 is SGHRS and CDR2 is YFSETQ in the germline V gene. The CDR3 totals 14 residues. Here the CDR3 reads CASNPPGQKYEQYF.

The J gene is TRBJ2-4, the V gene TRBV6-4. The CDR3 runs 13 residues. Germline V gene data show CDR1 as MRHNA and CDR2 as SNTAGT. CDR3 protein: CASRGTSENIQYF.

The chain carries TRBV5-1 and TRBJ1-2; TCRdb indicates TRBD1, and absent DNA this call remains unverified. Germline V gene sequence: CDR1 SGHRS, CDR2 YFSETQ. The CDR3 totals 14 residues. CDR3 region: CASSEFQGPGGYTF. Filled out from reference TRBV5-1 and TRBJ1-2, the complete variable domain reads KAGVTQTPRYLIKTRGQQVTLSCSPISGHRSVSWYQQTPGQGLQFLFEYFSETQRNKGNFPGRFSGRQFSNSRSEMNVSTLELGDSALYLCASSEFQGPGGYTFGSGTRLTVV.